Listed here are 27 T cell receptor beta chains from one sample, sequenced in a study of CD8 T cells in Susac syndrome. When the RNA was reverse transcribed, random hexamers were used with an input of roughly 0.45 to 1 ug. One entry per CDR3 protein, called by TCRdb with MiXCR from the immunoSEQ multiplex PCR reads. The sample contains about 120,000 distinct CDR3 sequences, over 90% of which appear only once. The sequenced material came from CD8+ T cells from PBMCs. The receptors shown here come from a human donor with Susac syndrome.

This chain connects TRBV29-1 to TRBJ2-2; no reliable D call. Germline CDR1 is SQVTM and CDR2 is ANQGSEA. V lost 4 bases and J lost 2, with 8 bases in between. The CDR3 contains 13 residues. The CDR3 reads CSVALPNTGELFF. The CDR3, as DNA: TGCAGCGTTGCACTACCAAACACCGGGGAGCTGTTTTTT.

The chain carries TRBV25-1 and TRBJ1-2; D gene unclear. The CDR3 spans 13 residues. Germline values: CDR1 MGHDK, CDR2 SYGVNS. V was trimmed by 4 bases and J by 2 bases, leaving 8 bases between them. CDR3 bases: TGTGCCAGCAGTGGCGGCCTGAACTATGGCTACACCTTC. Protein product: CASSGGLNYGYTF.

This chain links TRBV11-2 with TRBJ2-7; 8 bases line up with TRBD2. The V gene end was trimmed by 2 bases and the J gene end by 3 bases; junction bases not matched to a gene: 6. The CDR3 loop spans 15 amino acids. CDR1 and CDR2 from the germline V gene are SGHAT and FQNNGV. This CDR3 is CASSLTGGGVYEQYF. For the CDR3, the DNA is TGTGCCAGCAGCTTAACGGGAGGGGGGGTCTACGAGCAGTACTTC.

The chain joins TRBV7-9 to TRBJ2-3; 10 bases align to TRBD2. Losses at the gene ends were 1 base for V and 3 bases for J; bases not matched to a gene: 10. This CDR3 region has 18 residues. CDR1 and CDR2 (germline): SEHNR, FQNEAQ (reference sequence). DNA for the CDR3: TGTGCCAGCAGCTTAGAGGTCTCACTAGCGGGGAAGACAGATACGCAGTATTTT. Translating it yields CASSLEVSLAGKTDTQYF.

Here the CDR3 reads CASSQERGRSYEQYF. In nucleotides, the CDR3 is TGTGCCAGCAGCCAAGAGAGGGGCCGCTCCTACGAGCAGTACTTC. The gene calls are TRBV14 and TRBJ2-7; either TRBD1 or TRBD2 may fit D (5 bases each). The V end lost 0 bases, the J end lost 0 bases, and 9 bases lay between the germline ends. Germline V CDR1 and CDR2: SGHDN, FVKESK. The CDR3 consists of 15 residues.

The V gene is TRBV20-1, the J gene TRBJ2-7; D tentatively reads TRBD1 or TRBD2 (5 bases each). This CDR3 has 17 amino acids. Trimming pared 1 base from V and 3 bases from J, leaving 22 bases between. Germline V gene sequence: CDR1 DFQATT, CDR2 SNEGSKA (reference sequence). CDR3 in amino acids: CSARVLPRERNVYEQYF. The CDR3 nucleotides are TGCAGTGCTAGAGTACTCCCCAGGGAGAGAAATGTCTACGAGCAGTACTTC.

A few counts support this clonotype. In nucleotides, the CDR3 is TGCGCCAGCAGTGGGGGCTGGAATGACCAACTGTTTTTT. This encodes CASSGGWNDQLFF. The gene calls are TRBV4-3 and TRBJ1-4; a possible D gene is TRBD1 (6 bases). Germline assignment: CDR1 LGHNA and CDR2 YSLEER. Trimming took off 6 bases at V and 12 bases at J, with 17 bases between the two ends. The CDR3 covers 13 residues.

The chain links TRBV20-1 to TRBJ2-7; 7 bases map to TRBD1. The CDR3 runs to 19 residues. After removal of 2 bases from V and 0 bases from J, the junction contained 19 bases not matched to a gene. Per the germline V gene, CDR1 is DFQATT and CDR2 is SNEGSKA (reference sequence). Here the CDR3 DNA reads TGCAGTGCTAGACCTGCTCCCGCCCGACAGGGTATGGGCTCCTACGAGCAGTACTTC. It is translated as CSARPAPARQGMGSYEQYF.

The chain links TRBV15 to TRBJ2-5; D might be TRBD2 (6 bases). The CDR3 has 13 amino acids. The germline V and J ends were trimmed by 4 bases and 4 bases, with 10 bases remaining between them. Germline V CDR1 and CDR2: LNHNV, YYDKDF (reference sequence). In DNA form, the CDR3 reads TGTGCCACCAGCACCGGGACTTCAGAGACCCAGTACTTC. Translation gives CATSTGTSETQYF.

The V gene is TRBV7-9, the J gene TRBJ1-1; 7 nucleotides align to TRBD1. Germline CDR1 is SEHNR and CDR2 is FQNEAQ (reference sequence). The CDR3 loop spans 15 amino acids. The J segment lost 4 bases and the V segment lost 1 base, leaving 6 bases of the junction unmatched. CDR3: CASSLVTGEATEAFF. The CDR3 bases are TGTGCCAGCAGCTTAGTCACAGGGGAAGCCACTGAAGCTTTCTTT. The variable domain in full, completed from reference TRBV7-9 and TRBJ1-1, reads DTGVSQNPRHKITKRGQNVTFRCDPISEHNRLYWYRQTLGQGPEFLTYFQNEAQLEKSRLLSDRFSAERPKGSFSTLEIQRTEQGDSAMYLCASSLVTGEATEAFFGQGTRLTVV.

The V and J genes are TRBV13 and TRBJ2-7, with 7 bases fitting TRBD1. Germline assignment: CDR1 PRHDT and CDR2 FYEKMQ (reference sequence). The ends lost 0 bases at V and 6 bases at J; junction bases unmatched: 2. The CDR3 runs 13 residues. CDR3 protein: CASSLGQGTEQYF. The DNA for the CDR3 is TGTGCCAGCAGCTTAGGACAGGGGACCGAGCAGTACTTC.

This clonotype was observed a single time. Here the CDR3 DNA reads TGTGCCAGCAGCTCAGGGGTTGAGCAGTTCTTC. This codes for CASSSGVEQFF. The rearrangement links TRBV11-2 to TRBJ2-1; a weak D match, TRBD1 (6 bases). The V gene lost 4 bases and the J gene lost 9 bases, with 7 bases spanning the gap. In germline, CDR1 is SGHAT, CDR2 FQNNGV. This CDR3 has 11 residues.

The chain recombines TRBV20-1 with TRBJ2-3; no clear D gene. Germline V gives CDR1 DFQATT, CDR2 SNEGSKA (reference sequence). This CDR3 has 13 amino acids. V was clipped by 6 bases and J by 5 bases, with 15 bases between them. The CDR3 spells CSADTNQLDTQYF. The CDR3 DNA is TGCAGTGCCGATACGAATCAATTAGATACGCAGTATTTT.

The chain uses TRBV4-2 and TRBJ2-1; 8 bases agree with TRBD2. V lost 2 bases and J lost 5; bases outside the gene matches: 11. The CDR3 has 17 residues. The germline CDR1 and CDR2 sequences are LGHNA and YNFKEQ. CDR3 sequence (DNA): TGTGCCAGCAGCCAATCGATCTTGGGACTAGATGACAATGAGCAGTTCTTC. As protein: CASSQSILGLDDNEQFF.

The rearrangement uses TRBV7-8 and TRBJ2-7, with TRBD1 matching 9 bases. The J segment lost 2 bases and the V segment lost 6 bases, leaving 11 bases of the junction unmatched. The CDR3 covers 16 residues. CDR1 and CDR2 (germline): SGHVS, FQNEAQ. CDR3 sequence: CASRLGADRGTYEQYF. CDR3 in DNA: TGTGCCAGCAGGTTGGGGGCGGACAGGGGCACCTACGAGCAGTACTTC.

This chain uses TRBV29-1 with TRBJ1-2, with TRBD1 as a possible D gene (6 bases). This CDR3 is 12 amino acids long. From germline, CDR1 is SQVTM and CDR2 ANQGSEA. The V end was cut by 3 bases, the J end by 4 bases, with 9 bases between. CDR3 amino acids: CSVEGGLYGYTF. DNA of the CDR3: TGCAGCGTTGAGGGGGGGCTCTATGGCTACACCTTC. Drawing the rest from reference TRBV29-1 and TRBJ1-2, the complete variable domain is SAVISQKPSRDICQRGTSLTIQCQVDSQVTMMFWYRQQPGQSLTLIATANQGSEATYESGFVIDKFPISRPNLTFSTLTVSNMSPEDSSIYLCSVEGGLYGYTFGSGTRLTVV.

This clonotype occurred once. The J gene is TRBJ2-2, the V gene TRBV4-3; 8 positions agree with TRBD2. Germline V gene data show CDR1 as LGHNA and CDR2 as YSLEER. With 1 base clipped from V and 0 bases from J, the junction kept 7 bases outside the gene matches. The CDR3 consists of 18 residues. CDR3 in DNA: TGCGCCAGCAGCCAAGTCCTCACTAGCGGATCGAACACCGGGGAGCTGTTTTTT. This encodes CASSQVLTSGSNTGELFF.

The chain couples TRBV11-2 to TRBJ1-5; TRBD1 might be the D (5 bases). This CDR3 has 14 amino acids. Germline V lookup: CDR1 SGHAT, CDR2 FQNNGV. The V and J ends lost 7 bases and 3 bases respectively, with 13 bases between them. Here the CDR3 reads CASTIGGTNQPQHF. CDR3 nucleotides: TGTGCCAGCACCATCGGGGGAACCAATCAGCCCCAGCATTTT.

The chain recombines TRBV9 with TRBJ2-7; a possible D gene is TRBD1 (5 bases). Germline CDR1 reads SGDLS; CDR2 reads YYNGEE. This CDR3 spans 13 amino acids. The germline V and J ends were trimmed by 0 bases and 4 bases, with 8 bases remaining between them. For the CDR3, the DNA is TGTGCCAGCAGCGTAGGTGCAGGGTACGAGCAGTACTTC. Its translation: CASSVGAGYEQYF.

This clonotype appeared a single time. CDR3 sequence: CASSLEEDREDRYGYTF. In DNA form, the CDR3 reads TGTGCCAGCAGCTTGGAAGAGGACAGAGAAGATCGCTATGGCTACACCTTC. The genes are TRBV5-4 and TRBJ1-2; a possible D gene is TRBD1 (6 bases). The germline V and J ends were trimmed by 0 bases and 4 bases, with 19 bases remaining between them. Germline CDR1 and CDR2: SGHNT and YYREEE (reference sequence). This CDR3 has 17 residues.

The chain carries TRBV30 and TRBJ1-2, with 9 bases matching TRBD1. The length of the CDR3 is 13 residues. From germline, CDR1 is GTSNPN and CDR2 SVGIG (reference sequence). V lost 3 bases, J lost 6 bases, and 5 bases stayed unmatched. The CDR3 here is CAWSEGTGNGYTF. CDR3 in DNA: TGTGCCTGGAGCGAAGGGACAGGGAATGGCTACACCTTC.

In DNA form, the CDR3 reads TGTGCCAGCAGTTACTCCAATGGCGAGCAAGAGACCCAGTACTTC. It is translated as CASSYSNGEQETQYF. This chain joins TRBV6-5 and TRBJ2-5, with D uncertain. CDR1 and CDR2 (germline): MNHEY, SVGAGI. There are 15 residues in the CDR3. The V end lost 0 bases, the J end lost 2 bases, and 10 bases lay between the germline ends.

The rearrangement joins TRBV6-2 or TRBV6-3 to TRBJ2-4, with D maybe TRBD1 (6 bases). The germline V and J ends were trimmed by 0 bases and 8 bases, with 11 bases remaining between them. Germline loops: CDR1 MNHEY, CDR2 SVGEGT. The CDR3 is 14 amino acids. The CDR3 DNA reads TGTGCCAGCAGTTACTCGGGGACAACGGACATTCAGTACTTC. Its protein is CASSYSGTTDIQYF.

This clonotype was recorded once. The chain links TRBV6-1 to TRBJ1-5; D gene unclear. Trimming shortened V by 6 bases and J by 0 bases, and 12 bases separated the two germline ends. CDR3 length equals 15 residues. Germline-derived CDR1 and CDR2 are MNHNS and SASEGT. The DNA of the CDR3 is TGTGCCAGCAGGCCCATAGGTTATAGCAATCAGCCCCAGCATTTT. As protein: CASRPIGYSNQPQHF.

This chain uses TRBV6-2 or TRBV6-3 with TRBJ2-7; either TRBD1 or TRBD2 may fit D (5 bases each). The CDR3 spans 13 residues. V lost 4 bases, J lost 3 bases, and 10 bases lay in between. In germline, CDR1 is MNHEY, CDR2 SVGEGT. CDR3 loop: CASSSRGLYEQYF. As DNA, the CDR3 is TGTGCCAGCAGTTCCCGGGGCCTCTACGAGCAGTACTTC.

The V gene is TRBV29-1, the J gene TRBJ2-7; 7 bases line up with TRBD2. With V trimmed by 4 bases and J by 0 bases, 3 bases remained unmatched. The CDR3 runs 13 residues. Germline CDR1 SQVTM, CDR2 ANQGSEA. CDR3 protein: CSVAAGDSYEQYF. CDR3 nucleotides: TGCAGCGTTGCGGCGGGAGACTCCTACGAGCAGTACTTC.

CDR3 region: CASSGQGLAGGFYEQYF. CDR3 in DNA: TGTGCCAGCAGCGGGCAGGGACTAGCGGGGGGATTTTACGAGCAGTACTTC. This rearrangement joins TRBV4-2 to TRBJ2-7; 15 bases align to TRBD2. This CDR3 contains 17 residues. After removal of 5 bases from V and 4 bases from J, the junction contained 9 bases not matched to a gene. Germline V gene lookup returns CDR1 LGHNA and CDR2 YNFKEQ.